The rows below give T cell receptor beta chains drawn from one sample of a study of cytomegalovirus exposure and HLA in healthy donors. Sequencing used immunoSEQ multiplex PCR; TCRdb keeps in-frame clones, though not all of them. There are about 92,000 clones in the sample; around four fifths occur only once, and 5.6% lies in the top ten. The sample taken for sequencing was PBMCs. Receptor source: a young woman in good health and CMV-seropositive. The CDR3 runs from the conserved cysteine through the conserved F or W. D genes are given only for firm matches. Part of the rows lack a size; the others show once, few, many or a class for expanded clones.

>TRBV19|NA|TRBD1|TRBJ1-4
CASSPSGQGNEKLFF
TGTGCCAGTAGCCCCTCGGGACAGGGGAATGAAAAACTGTTTTTT
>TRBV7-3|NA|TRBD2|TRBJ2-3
CASSSPVLAGVSTDTQYF
TGTGCCAGCAGCTCCCCCGTCCTAGCGGGAGTATCGACAGATACGCAGTATTTT
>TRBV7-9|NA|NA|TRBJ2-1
CASSARYEQFF
TGTGCCAGCAGCGCTCGGTATGAGCAGTTCTTC
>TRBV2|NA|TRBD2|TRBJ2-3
CASSYGTSGNTDTQYF
TGTGCCAGCAGTTACGGGACTAGCGGAAACACAGATACGCAGTATTTT
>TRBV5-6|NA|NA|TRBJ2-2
CASSSTRLLRTGELFF
TGTGCCAGCAGCTCGACGCGCCTACTCAGGACCGGGGAGCTGTTTTTT
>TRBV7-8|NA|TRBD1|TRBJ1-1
CASSLNDRAIMNTEAFF
TGTGCCAGCAGCTTAAATGACAGGGCTATCATGAACACTGAAGCTTTCTTT
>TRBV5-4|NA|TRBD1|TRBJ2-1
CASSFGQGFYNEQFF
TGTGCCAGCAGCTTTGGACAGGGGTTTTACAATGAGCAGTTCTTC
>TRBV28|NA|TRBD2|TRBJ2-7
CASSTLAGGSDEQYF
TGTGCCAGCAGTACCTTAGCGGGAGGTTCCGACGAGCAGTACTTC
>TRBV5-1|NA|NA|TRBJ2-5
CASSLDVGSMQKTQYF
TGCGCCAGCAGCTTGGATGTCGGGTCCATGCAGAAGACCCAGTACTTC
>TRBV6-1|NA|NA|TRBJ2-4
CASSEVPELNIQYF
TGTGCCAGCAGTGAAGTGCCGGAGCTAAACATTCAGTACTTC
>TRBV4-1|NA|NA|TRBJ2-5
CASRQGSEETQYF
TGCGCCAGCAGACAGGGAAGCGAAGAGACCCAGTACTTC
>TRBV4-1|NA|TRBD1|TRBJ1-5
CASSQALGVQGRFSNQPQHF
TGCGCCAGCAGCCAAGCACTCGGAGTACAGGGGCGGTTTAGCAATCAGCCCCAGCATTTT
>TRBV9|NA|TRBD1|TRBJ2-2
CASSADRWTGELFF
TGTGCCAGCAGCGCGGACAGGTGGACCGGGGAGCTGTTTTTT
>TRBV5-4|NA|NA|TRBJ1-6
CASRPAGDQPLHF
TGTGCCAGCAGACCCGCAGGGGATCAACCCCTCCACTTT
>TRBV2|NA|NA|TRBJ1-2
CASSGEGYGYTF
TGTGCCAGCAGTGGGGAGGGCTATGGCTACACCTTC
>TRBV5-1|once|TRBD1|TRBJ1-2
CASPFTGARTF
TGCGCCAGCCCTTTTACAGGGGCCCGCACCTTC